Listed here are 19 T cell receptor beta chains from one sample, sequenced in a study of blood T cell repertoires in COVID-19. The data were produced by immunoSEQ multiplex PCR, yet TCRdb's version contains in-frame clones alone and is incomplete. The profile shows roughly 57,000 clones, 87% of them singletons. Source material: peripheral blood. The source of these receptors is an older woman with COVID-19, enrolled during active disease.

DNA for the CDR3: TGTGCCAGCAGCCCGGACCCCAACAGGGGGCGGCTCTTGGCCAACGTCCTGACTTTC. Translation: CASSPDPNRGRLLANVLTF. The chain has TRBV7-9 and TRBJ2-6; TRBD1 matches 9 bases. Germline V gene data show CDR1 as SEHNR and CDR2 as FQNEAQ (reference sequence). The CDR3 is 19 residues long. V shed 5 bases and J 6 bases; nucleotides not matched to a gene: 17.

The chain uses TRBV27 and TRBJ2-7, with 9 bases that match TRBD2. From germline, CDR1 is MNHEY and CDR2 SMNVEV (reference sequence). V was clipped by 4 bases and J by 4 bases; unmatched bases: 8. This CDR3 region has 15 residues. The CDR3 DNA sequence: TGTGCCAGCAGTTCCCCCGGGACTAGCTCATACGAGCAGTACTTC. Translating gives CASSSPGTSSYEQYF.

Comment on this clone: One junction end does not reproduce the germline sequence, and a read error may be involved. The chain joins TRBV12-3 or TRBV12-4 to TRBJ2-4; 12 bases are a match to TRBD1. The CDR3 contains 13 residues. The CDR3 spells CASSRAGQGAQKF. The CDR3 DNA reads as TGTGCCAGCAGTCGCGCGGGACAGGGGGCGCAGAAATTC.

This chain uses TRBV5-1 with TRBJ2-5; 8 positions agree with TRBD2. The germline V gene encodes CDR1 SGHRS and CDR2 YFSETQ. V lost 4 bases to trimming and J lost 3 bases; unmatched junction nucleotides: 2. This CDR3 has 13 residues. CDR3 sequence reads: CASSKAGEETQYF. CDR3 sequence (DNA): TGCGCCAGCAGCAAAGCGGGAGAAGAGACCCAGTACTTC.

The gene calls are TRBV7-9 and TRBJ2-4; the match to TRBD2 covers 15 bases. Germline-derived CDR1 and CDR2 are SEHNR and FQNEAQ (reference sequence). V shed 5 bases, J shed 5 bases, and the junction held 7 bases outside the gene matches. This CDR3 comprises 17 residues. The DNA for the CDR3 is TGTGCCAGCAGCCAACTTGGACTAGCGGGAGGGCAAAACATTCAGTACTTC. Translating it yields CASSQLGLAGGQNIQYF.

The chain joins TRBV11-3 to TRBJ2-7; D possibly corresponds to TRBD2 (5 bases). This CDR3 spans 13 amino acids. Germline-derived CDR1 and CDR2 are SGHNT and YENEEA. Trimming took 1 base from V and 12 from J, leaving 16 bases between them. CDR3 DNA: TGTGCCAGCAGCTTAGCGGCCTCCGGGAAAGTGTACTTC. Amino acid sequence: CASSLAASGKVYF. Complete variable domain (other parts from reference TRBV11-3 and TRBJ2-7): EAGVVQSPRYKIIEKKQPVAFWCNPISGHNTLYWYLQNLGQGPELLIRYENEEAVDDSQLPKDRFSAERLKGVDSTLKIQPAELGDSAVYLCASSLAASGKVYFGPGTRLTVT.

The chain links TRBV27 to TRBJ2-1; 9 bases align to TRBD1. The CDR3 totals 16 residues. CDR1 is MNHEY, CDR2 SMNVEV, per germline (reference sequence). J was trimmed by 0 bases and V by 5 bases; bases with no gene match: 5. Written as DNA, the CDR3 is TGTGCCAGCAGTCGTTCGACAGGGGGCTCCTACAATGAGCAGTTCTTC. Its protein is CASSRSTGGSYNEQFF.

This clone was found a few times. The rearrangement links TRBV7-6 to TRBJ2-1; D perhaps matches TRBD2 (5 bases). This CDR3 has 16 amino acids. Germline-derived CDR1 and CDR2 are SGHVS and FNYEAQ. V was pared by 2 bases and J by 4 bases, with 15 bases between. The CDR3 sequence: CASSLFSLAGYNEQFF. CDR3 nucleotide sequence: TGTGCCAGCAGCTTATTTTCGCTAGCTGGGTACAATGAGCAGTTCTTC.

This clone was observed a single time. The chain employs TRBV18 and TRBJ2-7; 10 positions agree with TRBD2. CDR3 length: 16 residues. Looked up from germline, CDR1 is KGHSH and CDR2 is LQKENI. The V gene end was trimmed by 0 bases and the J gene end by 6 bases; junction bases not matched to a gene: 8. CDR3 amino acids: CASSPPPSGSYPEQYF. The DNA for the CDR3 is TGTGCCAGCTCACCACCCCCTAGCGGGAGTTATCCCGAGCAGTACTTC.

The genes are TRBV28 and TRBJ2-2, with D maybe TRBD2 (6 bases). V was pared by 5 bases and J by 7 bases, with 17 bases between. CDR1 and CDR2 from the germline V gene are MDHEN and SYDVKM. The length of the CDR3 is 15 residues. The CDR3 DNA reads TGTGCCAGCAGTCCCCCCCTTGGAGGGATCGGGGAGCTGTTTTTT. Translated, it gives CASSPPLGGIGELFF.

The chain links TRBV9 to TRBJ2-1; 10 bases fit TRBD2. Germline assignment: CDR1 SGDLS and CDR2 YYNGEE. V gave up 4 bases and J gave up 4 bases; unmatched junction bases: 5. CDR3 length equals 15 residues. In nucleotides, the CDR3 is TGTGCCAGCAGCTCCGGGACTAGCGAATACAATGAGCAGTTCTTC. As protein: CASSSGTSEYNEQFF.

The chain uses TRBV6-6 and TRBJ2-7; the match to TRBD1 covers 7 bases. CDR1 is MNHNY and CDR2 is SVGAGI in the germline V gene (reference sequence). Losses at the gene ends were 5 bases for V and 5 bases for J; bases not matched to a gene: 9. The CDR3 contains 14 residues. The CDR3 nucleotides are TGTGCCAGCAGTCAGACAGGGTCGATAAACGAGCAGTACTTC. Its protein is CASSQTGSINEQYF.

J is TRBJ2-5 and V is TRBV11-3, with 15 positions matching TRBD2. The CDR3 consists of 20 residues. Germline-derived CDR1 and CDR2 are SGHNT and YENEEA. V shed 5 bases and J 1 base; nucleotides not matched to a gene: 14. The CDR3 DNA follows: TGTGCCAGCAGCCGGAGGACTAGCGGGAGGGCCCTCTCGTTCCAAGAGACCCAGTACTTC. Translated: CASSRRTSGRALSFQETQYF.

This clone occurred once. This chain uses TRBV19 with TRBJ2-3; 7 bases fit TRBD2. CDR1 and CDR2 from the germline V gene are LNHDA and SQIVND (reference sequence). This CDR3 region has 15 residues. Trimming cost V 1 base and J 6 bases; bases outside gene matches: 7. Here the CDR3 reads CASSIVSSGADTQYF. CDR3 sequence (DNA): TGTGCCAGTAGTATAGTTTCTAGCGGTGCGGATACGCAGTATTTT. The full variable domain, in which reference TRBV19 and TRBJ2-3 provide the parts outside the CDR3, is DGGITQSPKYLFRKEGQNVTLSCEQNLNHDAMYWYRQDPGQGLRLIYYSQIVNDFQKGDIAEGYSVSREKKESFPLTVTSAQKNPTAFYLCASSIVSSGADTQYFGPGTRLTVL.

This chain links TRBV6-1 with TRBJ1-1; no clear D gene. Trimming pared 1 base from V and 0 bases from J, leaving 6 bases between. Germline values: CDR1 MNHNS, CDR2 SASEGT. This CDR3 has 14 amino acids. CDR3 bases: TGTGCCAGCAGTGAAGGTGCGGTGAACACTGAAGCTTTCTTT. Amino acid sequence: CASSEGAVNTEAFF.

The chain carries TRBV15 and TRBJ2-5; 10 bases line up with TRBD2. V was pared by 2 bases and J by 7 bases, with 13 bases of the junction left unmatched. In germline, CDR1 is LNHNV, CDR2 YYDKDF (reference sequence). The length of the CDR3 is 17 residues. The CDR3 DNA sequence: TGTGCCACCAGCAGATACGGCTTAGCGGGAGGTACGAGGACCCAGTACTTC. Protein sequence: CATSRYGLAGGTRTQYF.

J is TRBJ2-1 and V is TRBV2; 8 bases map to TRBD2. The CDR3 length is 14 residues. Germline CDR1 is SNHLY and CDR2 is FYNNEI. V was clipped by 4 bases and J by 9 bases; unmatched bases: 8. The CDR3 DNA is TGTGCCAGCAGTGTGAGCGGGAGATCGAGTGAGCAGTTCTTC. Protein sequence: CASSVSGRSSEQFF.

The chain has TRBV3-1 (or the pseudogene TRBV3-2) and TRBJ1-1; 7 bases match TRBD1. CDR1 is LGHDT and CDR2 is YNNKEL in the germline V gene (reference sequence). The CDR3 sequence is 15 residues long. V lost 4 bases to trimming and J lost 3 bases; unmatched junction nucleotides: 8. CDR3 region: CASSLHRGSDTEAFF. The DNA of the CDR3 is TGTGCCAGCAGCCTGCACAGGGGATCGGACACTGAAGCTTTCTTT.

This chain uses TRBV5-8 with TRBJ1-1; the D is unclear. Germline CDR1 and CDR2: SGHTS and YDEGEE. The CDR3 length is 16 residues. V gave up 1 base and J gave up 8 bases, with 21 bases separating them. The CDR3 region has the DNA TGTGCCAGCAGCTTGATTGCGGGCTCTCGGAACGGGGAAGCTTTCTTT. Its translation is CASSLIAGSRNGEAFF.